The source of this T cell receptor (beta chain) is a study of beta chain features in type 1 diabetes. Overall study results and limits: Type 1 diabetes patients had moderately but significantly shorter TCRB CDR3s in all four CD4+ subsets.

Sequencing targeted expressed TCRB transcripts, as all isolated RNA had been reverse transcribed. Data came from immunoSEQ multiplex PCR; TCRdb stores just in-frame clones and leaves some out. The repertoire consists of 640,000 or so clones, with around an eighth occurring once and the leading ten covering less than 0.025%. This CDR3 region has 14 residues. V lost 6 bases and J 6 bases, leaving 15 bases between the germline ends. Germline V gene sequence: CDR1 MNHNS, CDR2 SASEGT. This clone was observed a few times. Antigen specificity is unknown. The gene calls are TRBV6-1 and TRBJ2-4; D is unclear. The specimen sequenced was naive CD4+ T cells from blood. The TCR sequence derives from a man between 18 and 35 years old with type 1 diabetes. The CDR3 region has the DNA TGTGCCAGCAGCCCCGAGTGGAGTGGAAACATTCAGTACTTC. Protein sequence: CASSPEWSGNIQYF.